The rows below give T cell receptor beta chains drawn from one sample of a study of blood T cell repertoires in COVID-19. The repertoire was sequenced with immunoSEQ multiplex PCR; TCRdb's copy has only in-frame clones and lacks some. The profile shows 200,000 to 250,000 clones, approximately 88% of them singletons. The material sequenced was peripheral blood. These receptors originate from a man in his sixties who had recovered from COVID-19. The CDR3 runs from the conserved cysteine through the conserved F or W. The D gene is left open where the match is weak. For some rows the clone size is stated as once, few or many, or as a class when expanded; others skip it.

J gene: TRBJ2-1; V gene: TRBV19; clone size: -; D gene: -; CDR3 protein: CASRGGGRRNEQFF; CDR3 DNA: TGTGCCAGTCGAGGGGGGGGGAGAAGGAATGAGCAGTTCTTC
J gene: TRBJ2-3; V gene: TRBV18; clone size: -; D gene: -; CDR3 protein: CASSPFPARSSTDTQYF; CDR3 DNA: TGTGCCAGCTCACCATTTCCAGCGCGATCTAGCACAGATACGCAGTATTTT
J gene: TRBJ2-7; V gene: TRBV6-5; clone size: -; D gene: TRBD2; CDR3 protein: CASSYSGSGNEQYF; CDR3 DNA: TGTGCCAGCAGTTACTCAGGGAGCGGGAACGAGCAGTACTTC
J gene: TRBJ2-7; V gene: TRBV21-1; clone size: -; D gene: -; CDR3 protein: CASSKAIVAVRAYEQYF; CDR3 DNA: TGTGCCAGCAGCAAAGCTATCGTCGCGGTCCGGGCCTACGAGCAGTACTTC
J gene: TRBJ1-1; V gene: TRBV6-5; clone size: -; D gene: -; CDR3 protein: CANSRDTNTEAFF; CDR3 DNA: TGTGCCAACAGCCGGGACACGAACACTGAAGCTTTCTTT
J gene: TRBJ1-2; V gene: TRBV13; clone size: -; D gene: -; CDR3 protein: CASSPEGGRGYGYTF; CDR3 DNA: TGTGCCAGCAGCCCAGAGGGGGGGAGGGGTTATGGCTACACCTTC
J gene: TRBJ2-7; V gene: TRBV7-2; clone size: -; D gene: -; CDR3 protein: CASSSSHEQYF; CDR3 DNA: TGTGCCAGCAGTTCTAGTCACGAGCAGTACTTC
J gene: TRBJ1-1; V gene: TRBV6-5; clone size: -; D gene: TRBD1; CDR3 protein: CASESGTGNTEAFF; CDR3 DNA: TGTGCCAGTGAATCCGGGACAGGAAACACTGAAGCTTTCTTT
J gene: TRBJ1-4; V gene: TRBV19; clone size: -; D gene: TRBD1; CDR3 protein: CASSIRDRLNEKLFF; CDR3 DNA: TGTGCCAGTAGTATCCGGGACAGGCTGAATGAAAAACTGTTTTTT
J gene: TRBJ1-2; V gene: TRBV19; clone size: few; D gene: TRBD1; CDR3 protein: CASSIDHRGRYGYTF; CDR3 DNA: TGTGCCAGTAGTATAGACCACAGGGGCCGCTATGGCTACACCTTC
J gene: TRBJ1-1; V gene: TRBV18; clone size: -; D gene: -; CDR3 protein: CASSPRLGSSNTEAFF; CDR3 DNA: TGTGCCAGCTCACCGAGGCTTGGCAGTTCGAACACTGAAGCTTTCTTT
J gene: TRBJ2-7; V gene: TRBV9; clone size: few; D gene: TRBD2; CDR3 protein: CASSPGLAGDGRNEQYF; CDR3 DNA: TGTGCCAGCAGTCCGGGACTAGCGGGAGACGGGCGGAACGAGCAGTACTTC
J gene: TRBJ2-7; V gene: TRBV24-1; clone size: -; D gene: -; CDR3 protein: CATSDPRQAFVQYF; CDR3 DNA: TGTGCCACCAGTGACCCCAGACAGGCTTTCGTGCAGTACTTC
J gene: TRBJ2-5; V gene: TRBV7-2; clone size: -; D gene: -; CDR3 protein: CASSAPFRGETQYF; CDR3 DNA: TGTGCCAGCAGCGCCCCCTTCCGGGGAGAGACCCAGTACTTC
J gene: TRBJ1-5; V gene: TRBV27; clone size: -; D gene: -; CDR3 protein: CASSMTANSNQPQHF; CDR3 DNA: TGTGCCAGCAGCATGACAGCTAATAGCAATCAGCCCCAGCATTTT
J gene: TRBJ2-5; V gene: TRBV6-5; clone size: -; D gene: -; CDR3 protein: CASSYLGTQYF; CDR3 DNA: TGTGCCAGCAGTTATCTAGGGACCCAGTACTTC
J gene: TRBJ2-2; V gene: TRBV7-9; clone size: -; D gene: -; CDR3 protein: CASSFGGGTGELFF; CDR3 DNA: TGTGCCAGCAGCTTCGGGGGAGGTACCGGGGAGCTGTTTTTT
J gene: TRBJ1-2; V gene: TRBV28; clone size: -; D gene: -; CDR3 protein: CASSLPGGGYTF; CDR3 DNA: TGTGCCAGCAGTTTGCCAGGAGGAGGCTACACCTTC
J gene: TRBJ2-3; V gene: TRBV10-3; clone size: -; D gene: -; CDR3 protein: CAISVSGSTDTQYF; CDR3 DNA: TGTGCCATCAGTGTGAGCGGGAGCACAGATACGCAGTATTTT
J gene: TRBJ1-4; V gene: TRBV25-1; clone size: -; D gene: -; CDR3 protein: CASSSLRRATNEKLFF; CDR3 DNA: TGTGCCAGCAGTTCCCTTCGACGGGCAACTAATGAAAAACTGTTTTTT
J gene: TRBJ2-3; V gene: TRBV7-2; clone size: -; D gene: -; CDR3 protein: CASSLVQGLTDTQYF; CDR3 DNA: TGTGCCAGCAGCTTAGTCCAGGGCCTAACAGATACGCAGTATTTT
J gene: TRBJ2-3; V gene: TRBV9; clone size: -; D gene: -; CDR3 protein: CASSVATDTQYF; CDR3 DNA: TGTGCCAGCAGCGTAGCTACAGATACGCAGTATTTT
J gene: TRBJ2-1; V gene: TRBV11-2; clone size: -; D gene: -; CDR3 protein: CASSLRSRGDNEQFF; CDR3 DNA: TGTGCCAGCAGCTTAAGAAGCAGGGGTGACAATGAGCAGTTCTTC
J gene: TRBJ2-3; V gene: TRBV5-1; clone size: -; D gene: TRBD2; CDR3 protein: CASSLRLAGGTDTQYF; CDR3 DNA: TGCGCCAGCAGCTTGAGGCTAGCGGGAGGCACAGATACGCAGTATTTT
J gene: TRBJ1-4; V gene: TRBV10-3; clone size: -; D gene: TRBD1; CDR3 protein: CAIRPGTGAEKLFF; CDR3 DNA: TGTGCCATCAGGCCTGGGACAGGGGCTGAAAAACTGTTTTTT
J gene: TRBJ2-3; V gene: TRBV6-5; clone size: few; D gene: -; CDR3 protein: CASARSTDTQYF; CDR3 DNA: TGTGCCAGCGCGAGAAGCACAGATACGCAGTATTTT
J gene: TRBJ1-4; V gene: TRBV5-1; clone size: few; D gene: TRBD1; CDR3 protein: CASSLAGGGEKLFF; CDR3 DNA: TGCGCCAGCAGCTTGGCAGGGGGAGGAGAAAAACTGTTTTTT
J gene: TRBJ2-1; V gene: TRBV19; clone size: -; D gene: TRBD2; CDR3 protein: CASSMPGGGNNNEQFF; CDR3 DNA: TGTGCCAGTAGTATGCCTGGCGGGGGGAATAACAATGAGCAGTTCTTC
J gene: TRBJ1-2; V gene: TRBV9; clone size: -; D gene: TRBD1; CDR3 protein: CASSPQTGSSYGYTF; CDR3 DNA: TGTGCCAGCAGCCCACAGACAGGGAGTAGCTATGGCTACACCTTC
J gene: TRBJ2-7; V gene: TRBV5-1; clone size: -; D gene: -; CDR3 protein: CASSAVRWTAEAYEQYF; CDR3 DNA: TGCGCCAGCAGCGCCGTGCGTTGGACAGCAGAGGCCTACGAGCAGTACTTC
J gene: TRBJ2-7; V gene: TRBV18; clone size: -; D gene: TRBD1; CDR3 protein: CASSQTGTGGYEQYF; CDR3 DNA: TGTGCCAGCTCACAAACCGGGACAGGGGGCTACGAGCAGTACTTC
J gene: TRBJ2-5; V gene: TRBV28; clone size: once; D gene: -; CDR3 protein: CASSSPRGAKETQYF; CDR3 DNA: TGTGCCAGCAGTTCCCCCCGGGGTGCCAAAGAGACCCAGTACTTC
J gene: TRBJ2-7; V gene: TRBV28; clone size: -; D gene: TRBD2; CDR3 protein: CASSAPGGPSYEQYF; CDR3 DNA: TGTGCCAGCAGTGCCCCGGGAGGGCCGTCCTACGAGCAGTACTTC